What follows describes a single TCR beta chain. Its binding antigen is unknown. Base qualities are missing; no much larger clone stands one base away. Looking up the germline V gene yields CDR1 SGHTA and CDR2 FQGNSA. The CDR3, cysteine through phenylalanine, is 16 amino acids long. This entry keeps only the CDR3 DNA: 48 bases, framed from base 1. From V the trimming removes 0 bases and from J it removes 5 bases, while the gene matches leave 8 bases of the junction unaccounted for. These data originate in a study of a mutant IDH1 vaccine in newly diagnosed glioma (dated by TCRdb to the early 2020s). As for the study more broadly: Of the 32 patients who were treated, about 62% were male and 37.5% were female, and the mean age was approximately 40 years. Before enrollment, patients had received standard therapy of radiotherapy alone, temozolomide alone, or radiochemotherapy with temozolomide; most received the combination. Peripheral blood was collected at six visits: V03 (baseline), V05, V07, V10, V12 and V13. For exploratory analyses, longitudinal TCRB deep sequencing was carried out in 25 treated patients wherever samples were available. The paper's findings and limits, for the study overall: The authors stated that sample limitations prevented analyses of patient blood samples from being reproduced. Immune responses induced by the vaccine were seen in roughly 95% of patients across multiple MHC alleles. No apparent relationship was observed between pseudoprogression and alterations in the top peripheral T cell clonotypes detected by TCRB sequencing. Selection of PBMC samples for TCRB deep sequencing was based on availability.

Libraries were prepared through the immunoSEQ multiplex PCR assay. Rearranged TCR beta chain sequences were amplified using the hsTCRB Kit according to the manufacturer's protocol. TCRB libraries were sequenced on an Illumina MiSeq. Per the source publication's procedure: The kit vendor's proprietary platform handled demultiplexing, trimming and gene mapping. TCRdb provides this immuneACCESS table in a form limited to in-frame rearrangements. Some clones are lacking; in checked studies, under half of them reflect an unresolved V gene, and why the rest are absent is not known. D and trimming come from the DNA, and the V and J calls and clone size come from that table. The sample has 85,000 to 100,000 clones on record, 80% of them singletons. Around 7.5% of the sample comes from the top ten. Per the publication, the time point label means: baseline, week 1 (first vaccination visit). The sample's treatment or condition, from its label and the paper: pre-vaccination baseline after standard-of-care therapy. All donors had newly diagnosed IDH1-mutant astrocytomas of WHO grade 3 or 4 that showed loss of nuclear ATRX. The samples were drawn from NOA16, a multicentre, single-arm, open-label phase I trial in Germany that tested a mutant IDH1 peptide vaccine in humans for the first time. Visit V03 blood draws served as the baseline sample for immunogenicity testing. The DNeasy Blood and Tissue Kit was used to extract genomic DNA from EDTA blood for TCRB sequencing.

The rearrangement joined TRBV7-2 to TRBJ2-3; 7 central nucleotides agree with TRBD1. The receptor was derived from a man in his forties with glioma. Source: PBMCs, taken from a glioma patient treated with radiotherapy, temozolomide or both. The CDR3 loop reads CASSLASTGFGDTQYF. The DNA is TGTGCCAGCAGCTTAGCCTCGACAGGGTTCGGAGATACGCAGTATTTT.